This T cell receptor beta chain was sequenced for a study of T cell repertoires in cytomegalovirus infection. Study-level background: Indications of both CMV infection and matching HLA type were provided by public TCR beta signatures. Findings and caveats of the study: HLA-C-restricted, CMV-specific TCR beta clonotypes were dominant ex vivo.

About this clonotype itself: As yet, its antigen is unknown.

V was shortened by 3 bases and J by 4 bases, with 10 bases between the two germline ends. The length of the CDR3 is 13 residues. Germline V CDR1 and CDR2: DFQATT, SNEGSKA (reference sequence). Via MiXCR, TCRdb re-called the reads, giving one row per CDR3 protein. Of approximately 500,000 distinct CDR3 sequences listed, 11% are singletons. Sequencing was done on a sample of PBMCs. The chain is built from TRBV20-1 and TRBJ1-5, with D perhaps TRBD1 (5 bases). The TCR sequence derives from a human donor in good health (CMV status not recorded). Some clones in this sample may be carry-over from other donors' samples. The CDR3 region is CSARGQANQPQHF. In DNA form, the CDR3 reads TGCAGTGCTAGGGGGCAGGCAAATCAGCCCCAGCATTTT.